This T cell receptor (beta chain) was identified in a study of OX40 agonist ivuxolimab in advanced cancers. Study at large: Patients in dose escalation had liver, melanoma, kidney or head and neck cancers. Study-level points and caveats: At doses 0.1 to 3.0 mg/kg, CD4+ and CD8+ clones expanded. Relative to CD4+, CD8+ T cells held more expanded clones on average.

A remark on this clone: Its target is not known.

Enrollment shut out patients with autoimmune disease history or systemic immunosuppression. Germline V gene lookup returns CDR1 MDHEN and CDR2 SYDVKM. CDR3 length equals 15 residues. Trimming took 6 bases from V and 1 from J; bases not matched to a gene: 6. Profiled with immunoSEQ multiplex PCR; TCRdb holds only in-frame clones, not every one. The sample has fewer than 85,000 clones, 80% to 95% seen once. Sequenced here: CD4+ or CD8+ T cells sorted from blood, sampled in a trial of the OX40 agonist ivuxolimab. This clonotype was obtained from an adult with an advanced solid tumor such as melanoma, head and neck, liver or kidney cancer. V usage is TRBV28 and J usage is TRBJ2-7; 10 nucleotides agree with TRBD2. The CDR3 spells CASSPPSGSSYEQYF. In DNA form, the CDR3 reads TGTGCCAGCAGCCCCCCTAGCGGGAGTTCCTACGAGCAGTACTTC.